These 25 T cell receptor beta chains originate from one sample sequenced in a study of cytotoxic CD8 clonotypes in ibrutinib-treated CLL. Generated by immunoSEQ multiplex PCR, the TCRdb table keeps only in-frame clones and is missing some. The sample lists roughly 130,000 clones; roughly 90% were seen once. This specimen consisted of PBMCs, obtained after 12 months of ibrutinib treatment. All receptors come from a human donor with chronic lymphocytic leukemia.

This clone has a single count. V and J are TRBV21-1 and TRBJ1-6. TRBV21-1 is tagged as a pseudogene. The CDR3 contains 16 residues. This CDR3 reads CASSRGPGLYNSPLHF. The DNA of the CDR3 is TGTGCCAGCAGCAGGGGGCCGGGACTTTATAATTCACCCCTCCACTTT.

V and J are TRBV9 and TRBJ2-3; 11 bases agree with TRBD1. This CDR3 is 16 amino acids long. V was pared by 3 bases and J by 3 bases, with 6 bases of the junction left unmatched. CDR1 and CDR2 from the germline V gene are SGDLS and YYNGEE. The CDR3 is CASSGRTGGSTDTQYF. CDR3 in DNA: TGTGCCAGCAGCGGACGGACAGGGGGCTCAACAGATACGCAGTATTTT.

The chain is built from TRBV18 and TRBJ2-1; 7 nucleotides align to TRBD1. V was pared by 1 base and J by 9 bases, with 12 bases of the junction left unmatched. CDR3 length: 16 residues. CDR1 and CDR2 (germline): KGHSH, LQKENI. CDR3 in DNA: TGTGCCAGCTCACCACAAGAGCTCCGACAGGGCGGTGAGCAGTTCTTC. Translated: CASSPQELRQGGEQFF.

The chain carries TRBV25-1 and TRBJ2-3, with D perhaps TRBD2 (7 bases). Trimming shortened V by 1 base and J by 2 bases, and 13 bases separated the two germline ends. This CDR3 contains 16 residues. Germline CDR1 and CDR2: MGHDK and SYGVNS. CDR3 loop: CASSEFGGLDTDTQYF. CDR3 DNA sequence: TGTGCCAGCAGTGAATTCGGGGGGCTCGACACAGATACGCAGTATTTT.

V gene TRBV6-6 combines with J gene TRBJ1-1, with D possibly TRBD1 on 6 matching bases. V lost 5 bases, J lost 0 bases, and 16 bases lay in between. Per germline, CDR1 MNHNY and CDR2 SVGAGI (reference sequence). The CDR3 is 16 residues long. CDR3 in amino acids: CASSRRQEIMNTEAFF. Written as DNA, the CDR3 is TGTGCCAGCAGTCGACGACAGGAGATCATGAACACTGAAGCTTTCTTT.

The chain recombines TRBV10-2 with TRBJ2-7, with 13 bases fitting TRBD2. The CDR3 runs 16 residues. The junction had 10 bases not matched to a gene; V was cut back by 5 bases and J by 6 bases. Germline CDR1 WSHSY, CDR2 SAAADI. CDR3 residues: CASSTIGLAGAGEQYF. The CDR3 coding sequence is TGCGCCAGCAGTACTATAGGACTAGCGGGAGCTGGCGAGCAGTACTTC.

The count of this clone is one. Sequence at one end of the junction differs from germline and may be a read error. The CDR3 protein is CASSLAQRAVNEQYF. CDR3 sequence (DNA): TGTGCCAGCAGCCTAGCCCAGCGGGCAGTTAACGAGCAGTACTTC. The chain employs TRBV7-2 and TRBJ2-7, with D perhaps matching TRBD2 (6 bases). CDR1 and CDR2 (germline): SGHTA, FQGNSA. The CDR3 covers 15 residues.

The rearrangement joins TRBV2 to TRBJ2-6; D tentatively reads TRBD1 or TRBD2 (5 bases each). Germline CDR1 reads SNHLY; CDR2 reads FYNNEI. V was cut by 5 bases and J by 4 bases, with 12 bases left in between. The CDR3 contains 15 residues. The CDR3 loop reads CASSPDGAGANVLTF. The CDR3 region has the DNA TGTGCCAGCAGTCCGGACGGGGCGGGGGCCAACGTCCTGACTTTC. Full variable domain (rest looked up from reference TRBV2 and TRBJ2-6): EPEVTQTPSHQVTQMGQEVILRCVPISNHLYFYWYRQILGQKVEFLVSFYNNEISEKSEIFDDQFSVERPDGSNFTLKIRSTKLEDSAMYFCASSPDGAGANVLTFGAGSRLTVL.

V and J are TRBV7-9 and TRBJ2-7, with D unclear. The germline V gene encodes CDR1 SEHNR and CDR2 FQNEAQ (reference sequence). The CDR3 runs to 14 residues. The ends were cut back, 5 bases at V and 2 bases at J, with 13 bases in the middle. The CDR3 here is CASSPTTVTYEQYF. The DNA for the CDR3 is TGTGCCAGCAGCCCAACGACGGTTACCTACGAGCAGTACTTC.

The CDR3 DNA sequence: TGTGCCTGGAGTGTAGGGGGTAATGACTACACCTTC. Amino acids: CAWSVGGNDYTF. The gene calls are TRBV30 and TRBJ1-2, with a tentative D call TRBD1 (6 bases). The CDR3 extends over 12 amino acids. Germline lookup yields CDR1 GTSNPN and CDR2 SVGIG (reference sequence). Trimming stripped 0 bases from V and 10 bases from J, with 12 bases between.

The chain recombines TRBV29-1 with TRBJ1-2; D possibly corresponds to TRBD1 (6 bases). The CDR3 is 15 amino acids. CDR1 and CDR2 from the germline V gene are SQVTM and ANQGSEA. The V end was cut by 4 bases, the J end by 6 bases, with 21 bases between. The CDR3: CSVAVWGRGANGYTF. In DNA form, the CDR3 reads TGCAGCGTTGCCGTTTGGGGGCGAGGTGCAAATGGCTACACCTTC.

This chain connects TRBV7-9 to TRBJ2-1; 7 bases fit TRBD2. The CDR3 has 16 residues. The V and J ends lost 5 bases and 6 bases, in that order; junction bases with no gene match: 13. Germline lookup yields CDR1 SEHNR and CDR2 FQNEAQ (reference sequence). In DNA, the CDR3 is TGTGCCAGCAGCGAAACGGGCCTAGAGCGGGGCAATGAGCAGTTCTTC. Translation gives CASSETGLERGNEQFF.

CDR3 sequence reads: CASSQFLLAGATDTQYF. CDR3 coding DNA: TGTGCCAGCAGCCAGTTTCTGCTAGCGGGAGCCACAGATACGCAGTATTTT. The rearrangement uses TRBV16 and TRBJ2-3, with 10 nucleotides matching TRBD2. Germline-derived CDR1 and CDR2 are KGHSY and FQNENV. CDR3 length: 17 amino acids. Germline trimming cut 3 bases from V and 2 bases from J; bases unmatched to any gene: 8.

V is TRBV7-2 and J is TRBJ2-7; D unresolved. This CDR3 contains 14 residues. Trimming removed 0 bases from V and 2 bases from J, with 8 bases in between. Germline loops: CDR1 SGHTA, CDR2 FQGNSA. CDR3 in DNA: TGTGCCAGCAGCTTAGCGTTGCAGCCCTACGAGCAGTACTTC. Protein sequence: CASSLALQPYEQYF.

The chain uses TRBV9 and TRBJ2-1; 7 bases align to TRBD2. J was trimmed by 2 bases and V by 2 bases; bases with no gene match: 4. CDR1 is SGDLS and CDR2 is YYNGEE in the germline V gene. The CDR3 extends over 15 amino acids. CDR3 nucleotide sequence: TGTGCCAGCAGCGTCGGGACTACAACCTACAATGAGCAGTTCTTC. Translation: CASSVGTTTYNEQFF.

The chain combines TRBV19 with TRBJ1-1; D remains unclear. The germline V gene encodes CDR1 LNHDA and CDR2 SQIVND (reference sequence). This CDR3 region has 12 residues. Trimming took off 6 bases at V and 6 bases at J, with 11 bases between the two ends. This CDR3 reads CASSAQLSEAFF. CDR3 DNA sequence: TGTGCCAGTAGCGCCCAGTTATCTGAAGCTTTCTTT.

The rearrangement uses TRBV9 and TRBJ2-1; D is uncertain. The CDR3 has 12 residues. Per the germline V gene, CDR1 is SGDLS and CDR2 is YYNGEE. The V end lost 0 bases, the J end lost 8 bases, and 6 bases lay between the germline ends. CDR3 loop: CASSVVWDEQFF. CDR3 DNA: TGTGCCAGCAGCGTAGTTTGGGATGAGCAGTTCTTC. Supplemented by reference TRBV9 and TRBJ2-1, the full variable domain reads DSGVTQTPKHLITATGQRVTLRCSPRSGDLSVYWYQQSLDQGLQFLIQYYNGEERAKGNILERFSAQQFPDLHSELNLSSLELGDSALYFCASSVVWDEQFFGPGTRLTVL.

This CDR3 reads CASSPQGRREKLFF. In DNA form, the CDR3 reads TGTGCCAGCAGTCCACAGGGGAGGCGGGAAAAACTGTTTTTT. This chain connects TRBV28 to TRBJ1-4; 7 positions match TRBD1. V trimming: 5 bases; J trimming: 8 bases; junction bases outside the gene matches: 8. The CDR3 is 14 amino acids. The V gene's germline CDR1 is MDHEN and CDR2 SYDVKM.

The chain links TRBV5-4 to TRBJ1-1; D gene ambiguous. V lost 4 bases to trimming and J lost 5 bases, with 15 bases between them. Looked up from germline, CDR1 is SGHNT and CDR2 is YYREEE (reference sequence). The CDR3 spans 14 residues. In DNA form, the CDR3 reads TGTGCCAGCAGCCCTAAACACGGCGGGACTGAAGCTTTCTTT. Residues: CASSPKHGGTEAFF.

The count of this clone is one. This chain joins TRBV19 and TRBJ1-1, with TRBD1 matching over 11 bases. Trimming took 5 bases from V and 4 from J; bases not matched to a gene: 6. This CDR3 spans 15 amino acids. CDR1 LNHDA and CDR2 SQIVND come from the germline V gene (reference sequence). The CDR3 bases are TGTGCCAGTAGTGCAGCCGGGACAGGGGGCACTGAAGCTTTCTTT. The encoded protein is CASSAAGTGGTEAFF.

This chain uses TRBV10-2 with TRBJ2-5; TRBD1 is a possible D gene (5 bases). V lost 3 bases to trimming and J lost 5 bases, with 16 bases between them. CDR1 and CDR2 (germline): WSHSY, SAAADI. This CDR3 is built from 15 residues. The CDR3: CASSDRSQGVETQYF. As DNA, the CDR3 is TGCGCCAGCAGTGATCGGTCTCAGGGCGTGGAGACCCAGTACTTC.

Only one count was recorded for this clone. The chain has TRBV6-6 and TRBJ2-4, with D tentatively TRBD1 (8 bases). V lost 8 bases to trimming and J lost 6 bases, with 17 bases between them. The CDR3 is 14 residues long. The V gene's germline CDR1 is MNHNY and CDR2 SVGAGI (reference sequence). Here the CDR3 DNA reads TGTGCCAGCGTGAAAGCGGGACAGGTAAACATTCAGTACTTC. Its protein product is CASVKAGQVNIQYF.

Only a few counts were recorded for this clone. The V and J genes are TRBV7-9 and TRBJ1-2, with D possibly TRBD1 on 5 matching bases. The length of the CDR3 is 14 residues. Germline lookup yields CDR1 SEHNR and CDR2 FQNEAQ (reference sequence). Trimming stripped 7 bases from V and 7 bases from J, with 19 bases between. CDR3 nucleotide sequence: TGTGCCAGCACCAAACCGCCAGGGTCGAGTGGCTACACCTTC. Amino acids: CASTKPPGSSGYTF.

This CDR3 reads CASSVGQGSNQPQHF. DNA of the CDR3: TGTGCCAGCAGCGTAGGACAGGGTAGCAATCAGCCCCAGCATTTT. The rearrangement joins TRBV9 to TRBJ1-5; the match to TRBD1 covers 7 bases. The CDR3 runs 15 residues. Trimming took 0 bases from V and 0 from J; bases not matched to a gene: 0. Germline V lookup: CDR1 SGDLS, CDR2 YYNGEE.

This clone has only a few counts. The V gene is TRBV5-1, the J gene TRBJ1-1; the D gene is possibly TRBD1 (5 bases). V was pared by 0 bases and J by 0 bases, with 9 bases between. Germline V gene lookup returns CDR1 SGHRS and CDR2 YFSETQ. CDR3 length equals 15 residues. DNA of the CDR3: TGCGCCAGCAGCTTGGCCGCAGGGATGAACACTGAAGCTTTCTTT. Translation: CASSLAAGMNTEAFF. Together with reference TRBV5-1 and TRBJ1-1, the CDR3 gives the full variable domain: KAGVTQTPRYLIKTRGQQVTLSCSPISGHRSVSWYQQTPGQGLQFLFEYFSETQRNKGNFPGRFSGRQFSNSRSEMNVSTLELGDSALYLCASSLAAGMNTEAFFGQGTRLTVV.